The 19 T cell receptor beta chains in this list originate from one sample, sequenced in a study of CD8+ T cells in alopecia areata. After isolation, RNA underwent reverse transcription to generate cDNA as the sequencing template. Method: immunoSEQ multiplex PCR; TCRdb's copy keeps in-frame clones and lacks some. Found here are over 150,000 clones, about 53% of them singletons; the top ten hold 11%. The treatment: oral pan-JAK inhibitor, 5-10 mg twice daily. This specimen was CD8+ T cells sorted from blood, taken at week 24, from a patient treated with tofacitinib. The receptor set was obtained from a human donor with alopecia areata.

This clone was seen a handful of times. This chain uses TRBV5-1 with TRBJ2-4; 14 positions agree with TRBD2. This CDR3 is 19 amino acids long. V lost 0 bases to trimming and J lost 1 base; unmatched junction nucleotides: 6. In germline, CDR1 is SGHRS, CDR2 YFSETQ. The CDR3 protein is CASSLERLAGGPAKNIQYF. For the CDR3, the DNA is TGCGCCAGCAGCTTGGAGCGACTAGCGGGGGGGCCGGCCAAAAACATTCAGTACTTC.

The rearrangement joins TRBV27 to TRBJ2-7; tentatively, D is TRBD1 (6 bases). In germline, CDR1 is MNHEY, CDR2 SMNVEV (reference sequence). The CDR3 is 14 amino acids. The V end lost 3 bases, the J end lost 3 bases, and 12 bases lay between the germline ends. This chain's CDR3 is CASSFQSDSYEQYF. The CDR3 DNA reads TGTGCCAGCAGTTTCCAGTCGGACAGCTACGAGCAGTACTTC.

The chain has TRBV14 and TRBJ2-1; possible D gene TRBD1, 5 bases. The CDR3 is made up of 13 amino acids. Germline values: CDR1 SGHDN, CDR2 FVKESK. The V gene lost 3 bases and the J gene lost 13 bases, with 16 bases spanning the gap. The CDR3 nucleotides read TGTGCCAGCAGCCAGGGCGACAAGGGGAAACAGTTCTTC. Amino acid sequence: CASSQGDKGKQFF.

There are a few counts of this clone. The J gene is TRBJ2-7, the V gene TRBV30; the D is unclear. Trimming pared 3 bases from V and 1 base from J, leaving 13 bases between. Germline V gene sequence: CDR1 GTSNPN, CDR2 SVGIG (reference sequence). This CDR3 comprises 14 residues. The CDR3 reads CAWREKGASYEQYF. The DNA of the CDR3 is TGTGCCTGGAGGGAAAAGGGCGCATCCTACGAGCAGTACTTC.

V usage is TRBV27 and J usage is TRBJ1-4, with D possibly matching TRBD1 (5 bases). In germline, CDR1 is MNHEY, CDR2 SMNVEV (reference sequence). This CDR3 contains 15 residues. The V gene lost 5 bases and the J gene lost 8 bases, with 18 bases spanning the gap. The CDR3 reads CASSARTLLGEKLFF. The CDR3 bases are TGTGCCAGCAGTGCCAGGACACTCCTGGGGGAAAAACTGTTTTTT.

The chain has TRBV19 and TRBJ1-1; D is undetermined. Germline V gene data show CDR1 as LNHDA and CDR2 as SQIVND (reference sequence). This CDR3 is 11 amino acids long. V lost 7 bases, J lost 5 bases, and 8 bases lay in between. The DNA for the CDR3 is TGTGCCAGTATATTAGGGACTGAAGCTTTCTTT. Protein product: CASILGTEAFF.

This chain connects TRBV30 to TRBJ2-1; TRBD1 matches 8 bases. V lost 2 bases to trimming and J lost 7 bases; unmatched junction nucleotides: 4. Germline CDR1 reads GTSNPN; CDR2 reads SVGIG (reference sequence). CDR3 length: 13 amino acids. The CDR3 spells CAWSTGTGNEQFF. The CDR3 nucleotides read TGTGCCTGGAGTACCGGGACAGGAAATGAGCAGTTCTTC.

The genes are TRBV2 and TRBJ1-1, with D perhaps TRBD1 (5 bases). Germline values: CDR1 SNHLY, CDR2 FYNNEI. Between the trimmed V and J ends, which lost 10 bases and 5 bases, there was a span of 17 bases. The CDR3 is made up of 13 amino acids. CDR3 residues: CANIDSLGTEAFF. In DNA, the CDR3 is TGTGCCAACATCGACAGCCTTGGGACTGAAGCTTTCTTT.

The chain's CDR3 is CASSVGEGHYEQYF. The CDR3 DNA reads as TGTGCCAGCAGCGTAGGGGAGGGACACTACGAGCAGTACTTC. The chain uses TRBV9 and TRBJ2-7; tentative D call: TRBD2 (7 bases). Looked up from germline, CDR1 is SGDLS and CDR2 is YYNGEE. The V end lost 0 bases, the J end lost 3 bases, and 10 bases lay between the germline ends. The CDR3 extends over 14 amino acids.

This clone was recorded a few times. V usage is TRBV30 and J usage is TRBJ2-7; TRBD1 is a possible D gene (6 bases). This CDR3 has 15 residues. Per the germline V gene, CDR1 is GTSNPN and CDR2 is SVGIG (reference sequence). Trimming pared 2 bases from V and 3 bases from J, leaving 17 bases between. For the CDR3, the DNA is TGTGCCTGGAGTCCAACAGGGAGAAGGGACTACGAGCAGTACTTC. Protein sequence: CAWSPTGRRDYEQYF.

The CDR3 sequence: CAWSVDLAGATDTQYF. In DNA, the CDR3 is TGTGCCTGGAGTGTGGACCTAGCGGGGGCTACAGATACGCAGTATTTT. The J gene is TRBJ2-3, the V gene TRBV30; 10 positions match TRBD2. Germline V gene data show CDR1 as GTSNPN and CDR2 as SVGIG (reference sequence). The CDR3 contains 16 residues. Losses at the gene ends were 0 bases for V and 3 bases for J; bases not matched to a gene: 6.

The chain links TRBV7-2 to TRBJ2-2; TRBD1 aligns across 9 bases. Losses at the gene ends were 5 bases for V and 3 bases for J; bases not matched to a gene: 7. CDR3 length: 16 amino acids. Germline CDR1 SGHTA, CDR2 FQGNSA. The CDR3 DNA follows: TGTGCCAGCAGCCTAAGGGGACAGGGATACACCGGGGAGCTGTTTTTT. Its protein is CASSLRGQGYTGELFF.

The chain recombines TRBV14 with TRBJ2-7; 10 bases match TRBD1. Germline trimming cut 4 bases from V and 3 bases from J; bases unmatched to any gene: 3. CDR1 is SGHDN and CDR2 is FVKESK in the germline V gene. The CDR3 consists of 14 residues. The CDR3 spells CASSPGQGFYEQYF. The DNA of the CDR3 is TGTGCCAGCAGCCCGGGACAGGGGTTCTACGAGCAGTACTTC. Full variable domain (outside the CDR3, taken from reference TRBV14 and TRBJ2-7): EAGVTQFPSHSVIEKGQTVTLRCDPISGHDNLYWYRRVMGKEIKFLLHFVKESKQDESGMPNNRFLAERTGGTYSTLKVQPAELEDSGVYFCASSPGQGFYEQYFGPGTRLTVT.

This chain links TRBV5-6 with TRBJ1-4; TRBD1 might be the D (5 bases). Germline CDR1 reads SGHDT; CDR2 reads YYEEEE. With 3 bases removed from V and 8 bases from J, the gap between germline ends came to 20 bases. The CDR3 totals 16 residues. This chain's CDR3 is CASSSPTGLGEEKLFF. In nucleotides, the CDR3 is TGTGCCAGCAGCTCCCCGACTGGACTGGGGGAGGAAAAACTGTTTTTT.

This clone was counted a few times. The chain uses TRBV21-1 and TRBJ1-5. TRBV21-1 is termed a pseudogene. The CDR3 is 11 amino acids. CDR3 region: CASSTRKPQHF. CDR3 nucleotide sequence: TGTGCCAGCAGCACGAGGAAACCCCAGCATTTT.

The CDR3 loop reads CAWSTLGGPNQPQHF. The CDR3, as DNA: TGTGCCTGGAGTACCCTCGGAGGGCCCAATCAGCCCCAGCATTTT. The chain carries TRBV30 and TRBJ1-5, with D hard to call. V lost 2 bases and J 3 bases, leaving 14 bases between the germline ends. The germline CDR1 and CDR2 sequences are GTSNPN and SVGIG (reference sequence). The CDR3 loop spans 15 amino acids.

The rearrangement joins TRBV29-1 to TRBJ2-7; D is perhaps TRBD1 (6 bases). The germline V and J ends were trimmed by 6 bases and 1 base, with 10 bases remaining between them. There are 12 residues in the CDR3. Germline V gene sequence: CDR1 SQVTM, CDR2 ANQGSEA. The CDR3 here is CSVWTESYEQYF. The CDR3 nucleotides read TGCAGCGTGTGGACAGAGTCCTACGAGCAGTACTTC.

The chain has TRBV2 and TRBJ2-7; no definite D call. Trimming took off 0 bases at V and 0 bases at J, with 0 bases between the two ends. Germline lookup yields CDR1 SNHLY and CDR2 FYNNEI. The CDR3 sequence is 12 residues long. This chain's CDR3 is CASSEASYEQYF. The CDR3 nucleotides are TGTGCCAGCAGTGAAGCCTCCTACGAGCAGTACTTC. The variable domain in full, completed from reference TRBV2 and TRBJ2-7, reads EPEVTQTPSHQVTQMGQEVILRCVPISNHLYFYWYRQILGQKVEFLVSFYNNEISEKSEIFDDQFSVERPDGSNFTLKIRSTKLEDSAMYFCASSEASYEQYFGPGTRLTVT.

The CDR3 DNA is TGTGCCGTACAGGGGGTAAGCTATGGCTACACCTTC. This sequence encodes CAVQGVSYGYTF. The gene calls are TRBV25-1 and TRBJ1-2; TRBD1 matches at 8 bases. CDR3 length: 12 residues. CDR1 and CDR2 (germline): MGHDK, SYGVNS. J lost 4 bases, V lost 11 bases, and 6 bases had no gene match.